These 27 T cell receptor beta chains were all obtained from the same sample, sequenced in a study of cytomegalovirus exposure and HLA in healthy donors. Primers for the PCR totalled 60 Vbeta and 13 Jbeta. Measured with immunoSEQ multiplex PCR; TCRdb has only the in-frame clones, and not every one. The sample includes 85,000 to 100,000 clones, 60% to 85% of them seen just once. The sequenced sample consisted of PBMCs. The source of these receptors is a man aged 55 to 70 in good health and CMV-seropositive.

V and J are TRBV6-5 and TRBJ2-5; tentative D call: TRBD2 (6 bases). Trimming pared 7 bases from V and 4 bases from J, leaving 13 bases between. The CDR3 is 13 amino acids. Germline assignment: CDR1 MNHEY and CDR2 SVGAGI. The CDR3 region is CASTQTRGETQYF. The DNA of the CDR3 is TGTGCCAGCACCCAGACTAGGGGAGAGACCCAGTACTTC.

The genes are TRBV6-1 and TRBJ1-4; D remains ambiguous. V gave up 3 bases and J gave up 7 bases, with 15 bases separating them. CDR1 is MNHNS, CDR2 SASEGT, per germline. This CDR3 contains 15 residues. The CDR3 region has the DNA TGTGCCAGCAGTGATATGGGGAGTGGGTCTGAAAAACTGTTTTTT. Residues: CASSDMGSGSEKLFF.

The V call is TRBV27, the J call TRBJ2-3; D not certain. Per the germline V gene, CDR1 is MNHEY and CDR2 is SMNVEV (reference sequence). Trimming took 3 bases from V and 0 from J, leaving 13 bases between them. The CDR3 has 16 residues. The CDR3 here is CASSLNGPTSTDTQYF. CDR3 nucleotides: TGTGCCAGCAGTTTGAACGGTCCTACTAGCACAGATACGCAGTATTTT.

The chain recombines TRBV4-1 with TRBJ2-1; TRBD2 agrees at 16 bases. V dropped 3 bases and J dropped 1; count of bases not matched to a gene: 9. The CDR3 has 20 residues. Germline values: CDR1 MGHRA, CDR2 YSYEKL. CDR3 DNA: TGCGCCAGCAGCCAGTTCTTGGGACTAGCGGGGGGGAGGTCCTACAATGAGCAGTTCTTC. Encoded protein: CASSQFLGLAGGRSYNEQFF.

The V gene is TRBV2, the J gene TRBJ1-1; 7 bases are a match to TRBD1. The CDR3 has 15 residues. V trimming: 3 bases; J trimming: 3 bases; junction bases outside the gene matches: 7. The germline gives CDR1 SNHLY, CDR2 FYNNEI. The CDR3 nucleotides read TGTGCCAGCAGTGATAAGGGGGCTTGGGACACTGAAGCTTTCTTT. Translation gives CASSDKGAWDTEAFF.

The chain joins TRBV4-1 to TRBJ1-2; D might be TRBD1 (6 bases). The CDR3 contains 16 residues. In germline, CDR1 is MGHRA, CDR2 YSYEKL. V lost 0 bases and J 4 bases, leaving 15 bases between the germline ends. The CDR3 loop is CASSQDLGQNVYGYTF. Written as DNA, the CDR3 is TGCGCCAGCAGCCAAGATCTAGGACAGAATGTCTATGGCTACACCTTC.

The chain combines TRBV11-2 with TRBJ1-6; 10 bases fit TRBD1. Germline V gene sequence: CDR1 SGHAT, CDR2 FQNNGV. V dropped 5 bases and J dropped 7; count of bases not matched to a gene: 5. CDR3 length: 15 residues. CDR3 loop: CASSPLTGGNSPLHF. The CDR3 region has the DNA TGTGCCAGCAGCCCGTTGACAGGGGGCAATTCACCCCTCCACTTT. Combining the CDR3 with reference TRBV11-2 and TRBJ1-6 gives the whole variable domain EAGVAQSPRYKIIEKRQSVAFWCNPISGHATLYWYQQILGQGPKLLIQFQNNGVVDDSQLPKDRFSAERLKGVDSTLKIQPAKLEDSAVYLCASSPLTGGNSPLHFGNGTRLTVT.

Of note for this clone: At one boundary the junction diverges from the germline segment, which might be a read error. V is TRBV7-7 and J is TRBJ2-3; the D is unclear. Germline CDR1 SSHAT, CDR2 FNYEAQ (reference sequence). The CDR3 covers 14 residues. The CDR3 DNA sequence: TGTGCTAGCAGCTTAGGAGTAAACACAGATACGCAGTATTTT. Its protein is CASSLGVNTDTQYF.

In its sample, this clone was seen once. The V call is TRBV13, the J call TRBJ2-5, with D tentatively TRBD1 (6 bases). With the DNA end fitting TRBJ2-7 better, the J assignment may be wrong. Germline V gene data show CDR1 as PRHDT and CDR2 as FYEKMQ (reference sequence). The length of the CDR3 is 12 residues. CDR3 residues: CASSSYRDEQYF. Written as DNA, the CDR3 is TGTGCCAGCAGTTCATACAGGGACGAGCAGTACTTC.

The chain links TRBV7-9 to TRBJ1-2; 7 nucleotides match TRBD1. Germline CDR1 reads SEHNR; CDR2 reads FQNEAQ (reference sequence). The length of the CDR3 is 15 residues. Trimming cost V 5 bases and J 2 bases; bases outside gene matches: 8. CDR3 in amino acids: CASSTAGTVNYGYTF. For the CDR3, the DNA is TGTGCCAGCAGCACTGCCGGGACAGTCAACTATGGCTACACCTTC.

V usage is TRBV12-5 and J usage is TRBJ1-5; 8 nucleotides line up with TRBD1. The CDR3 totals 15 residues. V trimming: 6 bases; J trimming: 1 base; junction bases outside the gene matches: 5. In germline, CDR1 is LGHNT, CDR2 FRNRAP. CDR3 nucleotide sequence: TGTGCTAGTGGCAGGGACAGGTCGAGCAATCAGCCCCAGCATTTT. Translation gives CASGRDRSSNQPQHF.

The V call is TRBV7-8, the J call TRBJ2-5, with 7 bases aligning to TRBD2. The end of the DNA aligns better with TRBJ2-7, so the J call may be wrong. The CDR3 spans 16 residues. Germline V gives CDR1 SGHVS, CDR2 FQNEAQ. The CDR3 is CASSLVLAVSSYEQYF. The DNA of the CDR3 is TGTGCCAGCAGCTTAGTGCTAGCGGTGAGCTCCTACGAGCAGTACTTC.

The J gene is TRBJ1-2, the V gene TRBV6-6, with D unclear. The CDR3 sequence is 12 residues long. Trimming pared 10 bases from V and 5 bases from J, leaving 14 bases between. The germline gives CDR1 MNHNY, CDR2 SVGAGI (reference sequence). The DNA for the CDR3 is TGTGCCATCGTTGACAATATTTATGGCTACACCTTC. Amino acids: CAIVDNIYGYTF.

The chain has TRBV7-2 and TRBJ2-1; 10 positions agree with TRBD1. The CDR3 is 15 amino acids. From germline, CDR1 is SGHTA and CDR2 FQGNSA. V dropped 5 bases and J dropped 7; count of bases not matched to a gene: 8. The CDR3 spells CASSLRQGAKNEQFF. CDR3 coding DNA: TGTGCCAGCAGCCTTAGACAGGGGGCTAAGAATGAGCAGTTCTTC.

This chain joins TRBV7-8 and TRBJ2-7; TRBD1 agrees at 11 bases. Trimming took 5 bases from V and 6 from J; bases not matched to a gene: 12. Germline CDR1 SGHVS, CDR2 FQNEAQ. This CDR3 has 16 residues. The CDR3 nucleotides are TGTGCCAGCAGCCCCCCTCCGGGACAGGGGGATGTCGAGCAGTACTTC. It codes for CASSPPPGQGDVEQYF.

This rearrangement joins TRBV29-1 to TRBJ1-2, with TRBD1 matching over 10 bases. The germline CDR1 and CDR2 sequences are SQVTM and ANQGSEA. The junction had 4 bases not matched to a gene; V was cut back by 3 bases and J by 3 bases. This CDR3 contains 14 residues. CDR3 sequence: CSVDRQGADYGYTF. CDR3 sequence (DNA): TGCAGCGTTGACCGACAGGGGGCTGACTATGGCTACACCTTC.

This clone was observed once. The chain has TRBV5-6 and TRBJ1-6; the match to TRBD1 covers 11 bases. The CDR3 runs 16 residues. Germline V gene data show CDR1 as SGHDT and CDR2 as YYEEEE. The trim removed 3 bases at V and 7 bases at J, leaving 6 bases unmatched. For the CDR3, the DNA is TGTGCCAGCAGCTATCCGGGACAGGGGGACAATTCACCCCTCCACTTT. Translation: CASSYPGQGDNSPLHF.

This clone showed up just once. The rearrangement uses TRBV11-3 and TRBJ2-1, with unresolved D. CDR1 and CDR2 (germline): SGHNT, YENEEA. V shed 0 bases and J shed 6 bases, with 9 bases lying between them. The CDR3 spans 14 residues. DNA of the CDR3: TGTGCCAGCAGCTTAGACTCAGTAACCAATGAGCAGTTCTTC. Translation gives CASSLDSVTNEQFF.

The chain joins TRBV5-4 to TRBJ2-7; D perhaps matches TRBD1 (7 bases). Between the trimmed V and J ends, which lost 0 bases and 3 bases, there was a span of 16 bases. The CDR3 is 16 residues long. Germline V gene data show CDR1 as SGHNT and CDR2 as YYREEE (reference sequence). CDR3 residues: CASSLAPQGGVYEQYF. DNA for the CDR3: TGTGCCAGCAGCTTGGCTCCCCAGGGGGGAGTCTACGAGCAGTACTTC. The full variable domain, its missing parts supplied by reference TRBV5-4 and TRBJ2-7, is ETGVTQSPTHLIKTRGQQVTLRCSSQSGHNTVSWYQQALGQGPQFIFQYYREEENGRGNFPPRFSGLQFPNYSSELNVNALELDDSALYLCASSLAPQGGVYEQYFGPGTRLTVT.

This clone has a handful of counts. V usage is TRBV6-1 and J usage is TRBJ2-1, with 7 bases identical to TRBD1. The CDR3 runs to 15 residues. The germline V gene has CDR1 MNHNS and CDR2 SASEGT. Trimming took 4 bases from V and 3 from J; bases not matched to a gene: 6. CDR3 sequence reads: CASSAGQPSYNEQFF. Here the CDR3 DNA reads TGTGCCAGCAGTGCGGGACAGCCCAGCTACAATGAGCAGTTCTTC.

V and J are TRBV6-1 and TRBJ2-3; 11 nucleotides line up with TRBD1. The germline V gene encodes CDR1 MNHNS and CDR2 SASEGT. This CDR3 has 13 residues. Unmatched junction bases numbered 2, after V lost 8 bases and J lost 4 bases. DNA for the CDR3: TGTGCCAGCCGGACAGGGGGCGCAGATACGCAGTATTTT. It yields the protein CASRTGGADTQYF.

This clone appeared once. The chain has TRBV15 and TRBJ2-5, with 15 bases that match TRBD2. V shed 4 bases, J shed 2 bases, and the junction held 5 bases outside the gene matches. The germline V gene encodes CDR1 LNHNV and CDR2 YYDKDF (reference sequence). The CDR3 consists of 17 residues. CDR3 nucleotides: TGTGCCACCAGCAAAGGACTAGCGGGGGGGGGTCAAGAGACCCAGTACTTC. Translation: CATSKGLAGGGQETQYF.

To note about this clone: A read error may produce the germline difference seen at one junction end. The same CDR3 can be traced to other DNA sequences in this sample. The chain is built from TRBV5-1 and TRBJ1-6; TRBD1 aligns across 7 bases. The CDR3 consists of 17 residues. Germline V CDR1 and CDR2: SGHRS, YFSETQ. The CDR3 bases are TGCGCCAGCAGCTTGGCGGGACAGAGCTCCTATAATTCACCTCTCCACTTT. It yields the protein CASSLAGQSSYNSPLHF.

V usage is TRBV13 and J usage is TRBJ2-2; D is uncertain. CDR1 and CDR2 from the germline V gene are PRHDT and FYEKMQ (reference sequence). This CDR3 has 12 amino acids. V lost 3 bases and J lost 5, with 4 bases in between. CDR3 region: CASSFETGELFF. CDR3 DNA sequence: TGTGCCAGCAGCTTCGAGACCGGGGAGCTGTTTTTT.

This clone was picked up many times. The rearrangement links TRBV4-1 to TRBJ2-1, with 7 nucleotides matching TRBD1. Germline V gene lookup returns CDR1 MGHRA and CDR2 YSYEKL. The CDR3 has 16 amino acids. The junction had 3 bases not matched to a gene; V was cut back by 1 base and J by 0 bases. In DNA form, the CDR3 reads TGCGCCAGCAGCCAAGTCGACAGGGTCTCCTACAATGAGCAGTTCTTC. Translated, it gives CASSQVDRVSYNEQFF.

The gene calls are TRBV6-5 and TRBJ2-3, with D possibly TRBD2 on 5 matching bases. The CDR3 is 14 amino acids. CDR1 is MNHEY and CDR2 is SVGAGI in the germline V gene. V dropped 5 bases and J dropped 2 bases, with 11 bases sitting between them. DNA for the CDR3: TGTGCCAGCAGTGGAGGTGGGTTCACAGATACGCAGTATTTT. Protein: CASSGGGFTDTQYF.

The chain carries TRBV2 and TRBJ1-2; D may be TRBD1 (5 bases). CDR1 is SNHLY and CDR2 is FYNNEI in the germline V gene. CDR3 size: 12 residues. Between the trimmed V and J ends, which lost 4 bases and 8 bases, there was a span of 11 bases. CDR3 loop: CASSGGLGGYTF. The DNA of the CDR3 is TGTGCCAGCAGTGGGGGCCTGGGGGGCTACACCTTC.